A single sample is the source of the 30 T cell receptor beta chains below, sequenced in a study of blood T cell repertoires in COVID-19. This table comes from immunoSEQ multiplex PCR, and its TCRdb copy is limited to in-frame clones, with some not included. This table has some 190,000 clones, around 85% appearing once. Sequenced material: peripheral blood. Every receptor here comes from a man between 60 and 75 years old with acute or convalescent COVID-19.

The chain combines TRBV12-2 with TRBJ2-4; the table's D call of TRBD1 was not tested on the DNA. TRBV12-2 counts as a pseudogene. This CDR3 has 15 residues. The CDR3 nucleotides read TGTGCAAGTCGCTTAACGAGGGAGCAGGGGAACATTCAGTACTTC. Its protein is CASRLTREQGNIQYF.

The chain links TRBV21-1 to TRBJ1-2; TRBD1 is the table's D call and was not checked against the DNA. TRBV21-1 is annotated as a pseudogene. This CDR3 spans 14 amino acids. CDR3: CASSRWGRGYGYTF. DNA of the CDR3: TGTGCCAGCAGCCGCTGGGGCAGGGGGTATGGCTACACCTTC.

The chain couples TRBV10-3 to TRBJ2-4, with 8 bases that match TRBD1. Germline lookup yields CDR1 ENHRY and CDR2 SYGVKD. The CDR3 has 11 amino acids. J gave up 8 bases and V 6 bases, and 0 bases lay outside the gene matches. Here the CDR3 reads CAIRTGDIQYF. As DNA, the CDR3 is TGTGCCATCAGGACAGGGGACATTCAGTACTTC.

The gene calls are TRBV19 and TRBJ1-1; a weak D match, TRBD1 (5 bases). In germline, CDR1 is LNHDA, CDR2 SQIVND (reference sequence). This CDR3 spans 15 amino acids. Trimming cost V 6 bases and J 5 bases, with 19 bases left between them. CDR3 sequence (DNA): TGTGCCAGTAGCTCGCTGGGCTCGGGGGGAACTGAAGCTTTCTTT. Translating it yields CASSSLGSGGTEAFF.

The gene calls are TRBV21-1 and TRBJ1-5. TRBV21-1 represents a pseudogene. The CDR3 consists of 14 residues. The CDR3 DNA is TGTGCCAGCAGCGGGGGGGGTGAAACCCTACTCCAGCATTTT. Translation gives CASSGGGETLLQHF.

This chain joins TRBV11-2 and TRBJ2-7, with 7 positions matching TRBD1. V lost 6 bases to trimming and J lost 7 bases; unmatched junction nucleotides: 15. Germline-derived CDR1 and CDR2 are SGHAT and FQNNGV. There are 15 residues in the CDR3. The CDR3 is CASRTGSGTVREQYF. The CDR3 region has the DNA TGTGCCAGCAGGACGGGTTCCGGGACAGTCAGGGAGCAGTACTTC.

The chain combines TRBV6-5 with TRBJ1-1; D is unresolved. Trimming took off 0 bases at V and 5 bases at J, with 10 bases between the two ends. The CDR3 sequence is 14 residues long. The germline V gene encodes CDR1 MNHEY and CDR2 SVGAGI. The CDR3 here is CASSYSKGRTEAFF. In DNA form, the CDR3 reads TGTGCCAGCAGTTACTCGAAAGGGAGGACTGAAGCTTTCTTT.

This chain connects TRBV25-1 to TRBJ1-2, with 10 bases aligning to TRBD1. Germline V gene data show CDR1 as MGHDK and CDR2 as SYGVNS. This CDR3 comprises 13 residues. With V trimmed by 6 bases and J by 4 bases, 2 bases remained unmatched. The CDR3: CASRDRGFYGYTF. The CDR3 nucleotides read TGTGCCAGCAGGGACAGGGGGTTCTATGGCTACACCTTC.

The chain is built from TRBV19 and TRBJ2-1; D might be TRBD2 (5 bases). Germline V gives CDR1 LNHDA, CDR2 SQIVND (reference sequence). The V end was cut by 4 bases, the J end by 1 base, with 11 bases between. This CDR3 has 15 residues. CDR3 DNA: TGTGCCAGTAGTAGGTGGGAGCCGTCCTACAATGAGCAGTTCTTC. It yields the protein CASSRWEPSYNEQFF.

The rearrangement links TRBV5-1 to TRBJ2-1; 12 positions match TRBD2. Germline V gene data show CDR1 as SGHRS and CDR2 as YFSETQ. J lost 8 bases, V lost 4 bases, and 7 bases had no gene match. The CDR3 is 15 amino acids. CDR3 DNA: TGCGCCAGCAGCACGACTAGCGGGAGAGTGGATGAGCAGTTCTTC. This encodes CASSTTSGRVDEQFF.

This clone was counted a few times. The rearrangement links TRBV7-2 to TRBJ2-2; 7 nucleotides align to TRBD2. The CDR3 consists of 13 residues. Germline V lookup: CDR1 SGHTA, CDR2 FQGNSA. V dropped 8 bases and J dropped 4; count of bases not matched to a gene: 4. CDR3 protein: CASLRELTGELFF. CDR3 coding DNA: TGTGCCAGCTTGCGGGAGCTCACCGGGGAGCTGTTTTTT.

The chain combines TRBV18 with TRBJ2-7, with 8 bases matching TRBD1. Germline trimming cut 5 bases from V and 5 bases from J; bases unmatched to any gene: 11. The CDR3 has 15 residues. The germline V gene has CDR1 KGHSH and CDR2 LQKENI. CDR3 protein: CASSSTTGVKDEQYF. CDR3 bases: TGTGCCAGCTCATCGACGACAGGGGTAAAGGACGAGCAGTACTTC.

V and J are TRBV11-2 and TRBJ2-7, with 10 bases aligning to TRBD1. CDR3 length: 18 residues. V shed 0 bases, J shed 4 bases, and the junction held 12 bases outside the gene matches. Germline V lookup: CDR1 SGHAT, CDR2 FQNNGV. The CDR3 DNA sequence: TGTGCCAGCAGCTTAGACGGGACAGGGGCTGGTCCCCTATACGAGCAGTACTTC. Protein: CASSLDGTGAGPLYEQYF.

In this sample, this clone turned up once. The rearrangement links TRBV5-5 to TRBJ2-7, with 8 bases aligning to TRBD1. There are 13 residues in the CDR3. With V trimmed by 2 bases and J by 6 bases, 4 bases remained unmatched. Germline CDR1 is SGHKS and CDR2 is YYEKEE (reference sequence). The CDR3 DNA sequence: TGTGCCAGCAGCTTTGGACAGGGATCCGAGCAGTACTTC. Translated, it gives CASSFGQGSEQYF.

The chain joins TRBV2 to TRBJ1-1; 8 bases fit TRBD1. This CDR3 has 15 residues. Germline-derived CDR1 and CDR2 are SNHLY and FYNNEI. The ends lost 6 bases at V and 1 base at J; junction bases unmatched: 7. The CDR3 region has the DNA TGTGCCAGCAGGCGAGATGGGACAGGGAACACTGAAGCTTTCTTT. This gives the protein CASRRDGTGNTEAFF.

This clone has a single count. The V gene is TRBV5-1, the J gene TRBJ2-3; 8 bases agree with TRBD2. The CDR3 is 16 residues long. CDR1 and CDR2 from the germline V gene are SGHRS and YFSETQ. V was pared by 4 bases and J by 5 bases, with 12 bases of the junction left unmatched. The CDR3 here is CASSRWTSLREDTQYF. The CDR3 nucleotides are TGCGCCAGCAGCCGCTGGACTAGCCTAAGGGAAGATACGCAGTATTTT.

The V call is TRBV30, the J call TRBJ2-3, with 12 bases lining up with TRBD2. Germline V gene data show CDR1 as GTSNPN and CDR2 as SVGIG (reference sequence). The CDR3 has 15 residues. The ends lost 0 bases at V and 6 bases at J; junction bases unmatched: 4. The CDR3 DNA is TGTGCCTGGAGTGTCCTAGCGGGAGGGAGCGATACGCAGTATTTT. Protein product: CAWSVLAGGSDTQYF.

The rearrangement uses TRBV18 and TRBJ1-6; 8 nucleotides match TRBD1. CDR3 length: 15 amino acids. Germline loops: CDR1 KGHSH, CDR2 LQKENI. Unmatched junction bases numbered 6, after V lost 2 bases and J lost 9 bases. The CDR3 DNA reads TGTGCCAGCTCACCAGCCGGACAGGGCGTTTCACCCCTCCACTTT. Translated, it gives CASSPAGQGVSPLHF.

This chain joins TRBV9 and TRBJ2-2; D ambiguous. Germline V gene sequence: CDR1 SGDLS, CDR2 YYNGEE. This CDR3 has 15 amino acids. The V end lost 0 bases, the J end lost 4 bases, and 10 bases lay between the germline ends. The CDR3, as DNA: TGTGCCAGCAGCGTAGATAATAGCCCCACCGGGGAGCTGTTTTTT. Translating gives CASSVDNSPTGELFF.

The chain combines TRBV7-2 with TRBJ2-7; D possibly corresponds to TRBD2 (6 bases). Germline CDR1 reads SGHTA; CDR2 reads FQGNSA. CDR3 size: 16 residues. The V end lost 7 bases, the J end lost 0 bases, and 19 bases lay between the germline ends. CDR3 nucleotides: TGTGCCAGCACCTACCAGGGCGGGGCCAGCTCCTACGAGCAGTACTTC. Residues: CASTYQGGASSYEQYF.

The chain carries TRBV2 and TRBJ1-2, with a possible D match to TRBD1 (5 bases). Germline loops: CDR1 SNHLY, CDR2 FYNNEI. This CDR3 region has 12 residues. Between the trimmed V and J ends, which lost 4 bases and 7 bases, there was a span of 10 bases. For the CDR3, the DNA is TGTGCCAGCAGTGCGGGGACTCCTGGCTACACCTTC. It translates to CASSAGTPGYTF.

This rearrangement joins TRBV15 to TRBJ1-1; D call uncertain. The CDR3 loop spans 14 amino acids. Trimming left V 5 bases short and J 1 base short, with 11 bases between. CDR1 and CDR2 from the germline V gene are LNHNV and YYDKDF (reference sequence). The CDR3 region is CATSPKRQNTEAFF. The CDR3 nucleotides are TGTGCCACCAGCCCTAAGAGACAGAACACTGAAGCTTTCTTT.

V gene TRBV3-1 (or the pseudogene TRBV3-2) combines with J gene TRBJ1-3; 7 positions match TRBD1. The germline gives CDR1 LGHDT, CDR2 YNNKEL (reference sequence). CDR3 size: 14 residues. Unmatched junction bases numbered 3, after V lost 4 bases and J lost 3 bases. CDR3 DNA: TGTGCCAGCAGCCCAAGGACAGGTGGAAACACCATATATTTT. Translation gives CASSPRTGGNTIYF.

Here the CDR3 reads CASSQDRVGRLDNEQFF. The CDR3 nucleotides read TGTGCCAGCAGCCAAGATAGAGTCGGGAGGCTGGACAATGAGCAGTTCTTC. The gene calls are TRBV3-1 (or the pseudogene TRBV3-2) and TRBJ2-1; 7 nucleotides match TRBD2. The germline V gene encodes CDR1 LGHDT and CDR2 YNNKEL (reference sequence). This CDR3 is 17 amino acids long. V gave up 0 bases and J gave up 5 bases; unmatched junction bases: 10.

This clone has more than one count but fewer than ten. V usage is TRBV5-5 and J usage is TRBJ2-7; D is ambiguous. V lost 0 bases and J lost 3, with 10 bases in between. Germline-derived CDR1 and CDR2 are SGHKS and YYEKEE (reference sequence). This CDR3 comprises 14 residues. CDR3 sequence (DNA): TGTGCCAGCAGCTTGGTGGCCCTTTACTACGAGCAGTACTTC. It yields the protein CASSLVALYYEQYF.

The rearrangement links TRBV25-1 to TRBJ2-1, with D perhaps TRBD1 (6 bases). The CDR3 runs 15 residues. Trimming took 6 bases from V and 6 from J, leaving 18 bases between them. Germline CDR1 reads MGHDK; CDR2 reads SYGVNS. The CDR3 protein is CASRARGVGRNEQFF. The CDR3 DNA is TGTGCCAGCAGAGCCAGGGGTGTGGGTCGCAATGAGCAGTTCTTC.

The gene calls are TRBV7-9 and TRBJ2-5; unclear D gene. This CDR3 is built from 15 residues. CDR1 and CDR2 from the germline V gene are SEHNR and FQNEAQ (reference sequence). Trimming removed 4 bases from V and 4 bases from J, with 16 bases in between. CDR3: CASSSHAVFLETQYF. The CDR3 DNA reads as TGTGCCAGCAGCTCCCATGCAGTATTTTTAGAGACCCAGTACTTC.

V gene TRBV11-1 combines with J gene TRBJ2-1, with 7 bases matching TRBD1. The CDR3 contains 16 residues. Per the germline V gene, CDR1 is SGHAT and CDR2 is FQDESV (reference sequence). J gave up 4 bases and V 5 bases, and 11 bases lay outside the gene matches. CDR3 residues: CASSPRSPGGYNEQFF. CDR3 DNA: TGTGCCAGCAGCCCCCGGTCTCCAGGGGGATACAATGAGCAGTTCTTC.

This chain links TRBV28 with TRBJ1-1; 11 bases map to TRBD1. This CDR3 comprises 16 residues. Germline assignment: CDR1 MDHEN and CDR2 SYDVKM. Trimming took 3 bases from V and 3 from J; bases not matched to a gene: 6. Here the CDR3 DNA reads TGTGCCAGCAGTTTGGACAGGGGGCTCTTGCACACTGAAGCTTTCTTT. The encoded protein is CASSLDRGLLHTEAFF. The full variable domain, its missing parts supplied by reference TRBV28 and TRBJ1-1, is DVKVTQSSRYLVKRTGEKVFLECVQDMDHENMFWYRQDPGLGLRLIYFSYDVKMKEKGDIPEGYSVSREKKERFSLILESASTNQTSMYLCASSLDRGLLHTEAFFGQGTRLTVV.

V usage is TRBV5-5 and J usage is TRBJ1-2, with TRBD1 matching over 9 bases. The CDR3 has 15 amino acids. Trimming at V came to 2 bases and at J to 3 bases, leaving 5 bases not matched to a gene. Germline V lookup: CDR1 SGHKS, CDR2 YYEKEE (reference sequence). CDR3 DNA sequence: TGTGCCAGCAGCTTTTACAGGGGGCTTGACTATGGCTACACCTTC. Translated: CASSFYRGLDYGYTF.